The TCR beta chain under discussion was sequenced for a study of CD8+ T cells in alopecia areata. Trimming pared 4 bases from V and 6 bases from J, leaving 14 bases between. The V gene's germline CDR1 is SGHRS and CDR2 YFSETQ. The CDR3 totals 14 residues. Investigators isolated RNA and reverse transcribed it into cDNA to act as the sequencing template. Measured with immunoSEQ multiplex PCR; TCRdb has only the in-frame clones, and not every one. In the table there are about 180,000 clones, roughly 60% of which are singletons. Specified treatment: oral pan-JAK inhibitor, 5-10 mg twice daily. The J gene is TRBJ2-1, the V gene TRBV5-1, with a weak D call TRBD2 (6 bases). The clonotype was recovered from a human donor with alopecia areata. The sequencing here drew on CD4+ T cells sorted from blood, taken at approximately week 55, from a patient treated with tofacitinib. CDR3 DNA sequence: TGCGCCAGCAGCGGGCGGGGCCCCGTCAATGAGCAGTTCTTC. Residues: CASSGRGPVNEQFF. The complete variable domain, with remaining parts taken from reference TRBV5-1 and TRBJ2-1, reads KAGVTQTPRYLIKTRGQQVTLSCSPISGHRSVSWYQQTPGQGLQFLFEYFSETQRNKGNFPGRFSGRQFSNSRSEMNVSTLELGDSALYLCASSGRGPVNEQFFGPGTRLTVL.